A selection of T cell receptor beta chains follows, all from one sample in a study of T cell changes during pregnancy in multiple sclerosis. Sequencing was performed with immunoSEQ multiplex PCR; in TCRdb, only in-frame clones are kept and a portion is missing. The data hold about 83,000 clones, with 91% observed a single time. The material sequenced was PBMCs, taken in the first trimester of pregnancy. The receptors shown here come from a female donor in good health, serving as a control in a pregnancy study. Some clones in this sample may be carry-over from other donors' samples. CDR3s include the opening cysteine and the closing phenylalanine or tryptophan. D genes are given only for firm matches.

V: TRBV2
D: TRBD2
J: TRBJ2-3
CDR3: CASSVPGLVLVVGTDTQYF

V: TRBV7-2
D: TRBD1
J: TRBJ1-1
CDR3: CASSLAYRGTEAFF

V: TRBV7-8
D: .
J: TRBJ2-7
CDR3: CASSLNTNYEQYF

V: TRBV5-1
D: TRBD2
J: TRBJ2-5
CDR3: CASSFGGIETQYF

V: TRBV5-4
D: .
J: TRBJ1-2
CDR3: CASSLGQIYGYTF

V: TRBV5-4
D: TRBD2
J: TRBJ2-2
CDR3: CASSPGTSGYTGELFF

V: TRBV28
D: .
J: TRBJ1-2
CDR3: CASSLVQGSSGYTF

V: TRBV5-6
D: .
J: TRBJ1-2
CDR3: CASSLAAVNYGYTF

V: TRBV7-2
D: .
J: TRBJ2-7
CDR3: CASSWDSSSYEQYF

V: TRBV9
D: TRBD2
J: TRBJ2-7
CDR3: CASSPDPGGSYEQYF

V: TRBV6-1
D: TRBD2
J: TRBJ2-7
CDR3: CASSEATSGFYEQYF

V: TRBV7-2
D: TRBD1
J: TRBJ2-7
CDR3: CASSLGGTGGNEQYF

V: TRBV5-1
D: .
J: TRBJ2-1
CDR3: CASSLDGFSYNEQFF

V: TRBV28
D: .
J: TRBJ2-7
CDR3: CASSSYRGRGYEQYF

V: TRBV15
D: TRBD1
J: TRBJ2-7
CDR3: CATSRGQGGHYEQYF

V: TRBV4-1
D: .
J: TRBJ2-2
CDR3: CASRGRAGAGELFF

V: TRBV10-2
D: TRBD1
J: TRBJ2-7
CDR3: CASSTPGTAYEQYF

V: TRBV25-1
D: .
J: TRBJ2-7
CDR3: CASRTHGQNEQYF

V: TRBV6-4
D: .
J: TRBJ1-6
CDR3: CASSDLQGSSPLHF

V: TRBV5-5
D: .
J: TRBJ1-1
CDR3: CASSLEGGGEAFF

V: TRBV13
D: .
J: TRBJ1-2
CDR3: CASSLKFSGNRYTF

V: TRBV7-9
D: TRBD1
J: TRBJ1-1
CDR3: CASSYTGTGIGLGTEAFF

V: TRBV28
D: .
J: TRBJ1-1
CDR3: CASSLRGVEAFF

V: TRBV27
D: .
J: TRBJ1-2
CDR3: CASSLRAGAWGYTF

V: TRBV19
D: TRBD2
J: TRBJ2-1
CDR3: CASSLLAGGNEQFF

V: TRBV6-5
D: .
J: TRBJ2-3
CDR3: CASSYTGPDTQYF

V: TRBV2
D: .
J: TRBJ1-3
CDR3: CASSEVPGQGPGNTIYF

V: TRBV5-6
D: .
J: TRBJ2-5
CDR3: CASSLVFQGEAQYF

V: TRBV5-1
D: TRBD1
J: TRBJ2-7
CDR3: CASWPGQGLYEQYF

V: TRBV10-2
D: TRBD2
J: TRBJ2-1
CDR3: CASSESGERGYNEQFF

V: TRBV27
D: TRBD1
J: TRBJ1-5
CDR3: CASGRTGVQPQHF

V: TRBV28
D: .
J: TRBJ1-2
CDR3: CASSLASNYGYTF

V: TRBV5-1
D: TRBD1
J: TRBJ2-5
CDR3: CASVLGTGRFEETQYF

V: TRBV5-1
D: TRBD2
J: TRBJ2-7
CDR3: CASSASGGTYEQYF

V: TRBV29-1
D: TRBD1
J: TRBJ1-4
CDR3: CSVAGTGTATNEKLFF

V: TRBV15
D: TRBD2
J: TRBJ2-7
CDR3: CATSDGGSYEQYF

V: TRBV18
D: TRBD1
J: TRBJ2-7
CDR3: CASSLDRRSYEQYF

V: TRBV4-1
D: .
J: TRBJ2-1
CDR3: CASSQDLWRLNEQFF

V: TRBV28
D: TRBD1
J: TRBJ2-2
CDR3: CASSLTGGGGELFF

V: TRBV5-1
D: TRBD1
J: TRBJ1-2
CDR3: CASSLATGANYGYTF

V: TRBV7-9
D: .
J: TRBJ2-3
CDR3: CASSAGSGTDTQYF

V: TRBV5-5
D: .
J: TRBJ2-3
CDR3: CASSPRGSTDTQYF

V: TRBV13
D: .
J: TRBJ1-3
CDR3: CASSHSTDNSGNTIYF

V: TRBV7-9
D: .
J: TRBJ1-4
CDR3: CASSLPANEKLFF

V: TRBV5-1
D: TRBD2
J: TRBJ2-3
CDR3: CASTRAGGRDTQYF